Below are 14 T cell receptor beta chains sequenced from a single sample in a study of blood T cells in healthy people across ages. A sample-barcoded 5' primer and a J-beta primer mix were used in a second PCR of roughly 6 to 12 cycles. TCRdb re-analysed the 5' RACE reads in MiXCR, keeping a single row per CDR3 protein. The profile covers 1.5 million to 2 million distinct CDR3 sequences, with approximately 28% appearing a single time and 7% to 9% taken by the ten largest. Sequencing was done on a sample of blood. The receptors derive from a woman between 25 and 40 years old in good health.

This chain connects TRBV20-1 to TRBJ2-5; TRBD2 matches at 8 bases. The germline V gene encodes CDR1 DFQATT and CDR2 SNEGSKA (reference sequence). CDR3 length: 17 residues. Trimming took 2 bases from V and 1 from J; bases not matched to a gene: 12. In DNA, the CDR3 is TGCAGTGCTAGACCCCTCGATGCGGGGGGCCTCCAAGAGACCCAGTACTTC. This translates into CSARPLDAGGLQETQYF.

The gene calls are TRBV7-2 and TRBJ2-1, with 7 bases aligning to TRBD2. The CDR3 loop spans 16 amino acids. Germline V gene data show CDR1 as SGHTA and CDR2 as FQGNSA. J gave up 7 bases and V 4 bases, and 13 bases lay outside the gene matches. CDR3 coding DNA: TGTGCCAGCAGCTCAGTAACGGGGAGGGGAGCAAATGAGCAGTTCTTC. Protein sequence: CASSSVTGRGANEQFF.

In this sample, this clonotype turned up a few times. An end of the junction differs from the germline gene, which may be a read error. J is TRBJ1-2 and V is TRBV6-5; D remains ambiguous. Germline CDR1 and CDR2: MNHEY and SVGAGI. This CDR3 spans 15 amino acids. CDR3 region: CASTRYRPFSYDYTF. For the CDR3, the DNA is TGTGCCAGCACCCGATACAGACCCTTTTCCTATGACTACACCTTC.

About this clonotype: This may be a read error: a much more frequent sequence differs by one nucleotide. The CDR3 loop is CASSLDLTYEQFF. The DNA of the CDR3 is TGTGCCAGCAGTTTGGATCTCACCTACGAGCAGTTCTTC. This chain links TRBV12-3 or TRBV12-4 with TRBJ2-1; D not certain. V gave up 3 bases and J gave up 10 bases, with 13 bases separating them. The CDR3 length is 13 residues.

The V call is TRBV19, the J call TRBJ2-2; 9 positions match TRBD2. The germline gives CDR1 LNHDA, CDR2 SQIVND (reference sequence). This CDR3 has 15 residues. CDR3 region: CVSGVSGSSVGELFF. The DNA for the CDR3 is TGTGTCAGCGGAGTTAGCGGGAGCTCAGTCGGGGAGCTGTTTTTT. Complete variable domain (other parts from reference TRBV19 and TRBJ2-2): DGGITQSPKYLFRKEGQNVTLSCEQNLNHDAMYWYRQDPGQGLRLIYYSQIVNDFQKGDIAEGYSVSREKKESFPLTVTSAQKNPTAFYLCVSGVSGSSVGELFFGEGSRLTVL.

J is TRBJ1-1 and V is TRBV2; the D gene is possibly TRBD1 (6 bases). In germline, CDR1 is SNHLY, CDR2 FYNNEI. The CDR3 covers 15 residues. The V gene lost 6 bases and the J gene lost 0 bases, with 14 bases spanning the gap. The DNA of the CDR3 is TGTGCCAGCAGGCAAGGACAGTTCATGAACACTGAAGCTTTCTTT. Protein sequence: CASRQGQFMNTEAFF.

This clonotype has ten or more counts. The chain joins TRBV4-1 to TRBJ2-3; 9 bases match TRBD2. The CDR3 contains 16 residues. J was trimmed by 6 bases and V by 1 base; bases with no gene match: 8. Per the germline V gene, CDR1 is MGHRA and CDR2 is YSYEKL. Here the CDR3 DNA reads TGCGCCAGCAGCCAAGTGGGCGGGAGGGCCGACGATACGCAGTATTTT. Protein: CASSQVGGRADDTQYF.

The chain recombines TRBV21-1 with TRBJ1-5. TRBV21-1 is listed as a pseudogene. The CDR3 totals 16 residues. CDR3 nucleotides: TGTGCCAGACAGATAGCAGAAGCGTATAGCAATCAGCCCCAGCATTTT. It translates to CARQIAEAYSNQPQHF.

This clonotype was counted many times. The genes are TRBV5-1 and TRBJ2-5; maybe TRBD2 (6 bases). V was shortened by 3 bases and J by 5 bases, with 17 bases between the two germline ends. The germline gives CDR1 SGHRS, CDR2 YFSETQ. There are 15 residues in the CDR3. For the CDR3, the DNA is TGCGCCAGCAGCTCTGGGGCGGTCGCGGGGGAGACCCAGTACTTC. It yields the protein CASSSGAVAGETQYF.

V is TRBV7-2 and J is TRBJ2-5; a weak D match, TRBD2 (6 bases). Germline assignment: CDR1 SGHTA and CDR2 FQGNSA. CDR3 length equals 13 residues. V lost 2 bases, J lost 5 bases, and 9 bases lay in between. CDR3 DNA sequence: TGTGCCAGCAGCTTATGGGAGGAGGAGACCCAGTACTTC. Its protein product is CASSLWEEETQYF.

The J gene is TRBJ1-4, the V gene TRBV11-2; 7 nucleotides agree with TRBD1. Germline V gene lookup returns CDR1 SGHAT and CDR2 FQNNGV. This CDR3 spans 16 amino acids. Trimming cost V 5 bases and J 3 bases; bases outside gene matches: 9. This chain's CDR3 is CASSGLTGWPNEKLFF. The CDR3 DNA reads as TGTGCCAGCAGCGGCTTGACAGGGTGGCCTAATGAAAAACTGTTTTTT.

The chain carries TRBV12-3 or TRBV12-4 and TRBJ1-4; D possibly corresponds to TRBD1 (6 bases). The ends were cut back, 6 bases at V and 10 bases at J, with 15 bases in the middle. The CDR3 contains 13 residues. CDR3 sequence (DNA): TGTGCCAGCAGGCCCTCCTCACAGGGAAAACTGTTTTTT. It yields the protein CASRPSSQGKLFF.

This clonotype turned up a few times. This sequence joins TRBV7-9 and TRBJ2-7; 8 bases align to TRBD2. The CDR3 sequence is 14 residues long. J gave up 5 bases and V 5 bases, and 8 bases lay outside the gene matches. Germline-derived CDR1 and CDR2 are SEHNR and FQNEAQ (reference sequence). CDR3 protein: CASSQGLDNHEQYF. Here the CDR3 DNA reads TGTGCCAGCAGCCAGGGACTAGACAATCACGAGCAGTACTTC.

This clonotype was observed many times. The gene calls are TRBV7-2 and TRBJ2-1, with D possibly called TRBD1 or TRBD2 (6 bases each). The CDR3 covers 13 residues. CDR1 is SGHTA, CDR2 FQGNSA, per germline. Trimming took 1 base from V and 9 from J, leaving 10 bases between them. The CDR3 bases are TGTGCCAGCAGCTTAGTGGGGGGCGGTGAGCAGTTCTTC. Protein: CASSLVGGGEQFF.